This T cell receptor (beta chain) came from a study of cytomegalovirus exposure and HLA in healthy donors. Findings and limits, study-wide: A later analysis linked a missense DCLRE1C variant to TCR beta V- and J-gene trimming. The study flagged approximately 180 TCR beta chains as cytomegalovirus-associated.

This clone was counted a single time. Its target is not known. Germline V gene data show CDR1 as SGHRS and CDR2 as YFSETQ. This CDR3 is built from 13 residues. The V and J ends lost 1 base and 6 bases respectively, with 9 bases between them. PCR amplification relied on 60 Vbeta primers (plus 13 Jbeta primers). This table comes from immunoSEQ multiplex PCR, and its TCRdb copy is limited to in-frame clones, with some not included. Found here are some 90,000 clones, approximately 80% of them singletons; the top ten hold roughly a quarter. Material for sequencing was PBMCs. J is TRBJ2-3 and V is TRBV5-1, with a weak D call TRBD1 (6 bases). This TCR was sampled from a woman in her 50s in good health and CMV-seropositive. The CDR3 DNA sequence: TGCGCCAGCAGCTTGACAGGGAAGGATACGCAGTATTTT. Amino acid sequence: CASSLTGKDTQYF.